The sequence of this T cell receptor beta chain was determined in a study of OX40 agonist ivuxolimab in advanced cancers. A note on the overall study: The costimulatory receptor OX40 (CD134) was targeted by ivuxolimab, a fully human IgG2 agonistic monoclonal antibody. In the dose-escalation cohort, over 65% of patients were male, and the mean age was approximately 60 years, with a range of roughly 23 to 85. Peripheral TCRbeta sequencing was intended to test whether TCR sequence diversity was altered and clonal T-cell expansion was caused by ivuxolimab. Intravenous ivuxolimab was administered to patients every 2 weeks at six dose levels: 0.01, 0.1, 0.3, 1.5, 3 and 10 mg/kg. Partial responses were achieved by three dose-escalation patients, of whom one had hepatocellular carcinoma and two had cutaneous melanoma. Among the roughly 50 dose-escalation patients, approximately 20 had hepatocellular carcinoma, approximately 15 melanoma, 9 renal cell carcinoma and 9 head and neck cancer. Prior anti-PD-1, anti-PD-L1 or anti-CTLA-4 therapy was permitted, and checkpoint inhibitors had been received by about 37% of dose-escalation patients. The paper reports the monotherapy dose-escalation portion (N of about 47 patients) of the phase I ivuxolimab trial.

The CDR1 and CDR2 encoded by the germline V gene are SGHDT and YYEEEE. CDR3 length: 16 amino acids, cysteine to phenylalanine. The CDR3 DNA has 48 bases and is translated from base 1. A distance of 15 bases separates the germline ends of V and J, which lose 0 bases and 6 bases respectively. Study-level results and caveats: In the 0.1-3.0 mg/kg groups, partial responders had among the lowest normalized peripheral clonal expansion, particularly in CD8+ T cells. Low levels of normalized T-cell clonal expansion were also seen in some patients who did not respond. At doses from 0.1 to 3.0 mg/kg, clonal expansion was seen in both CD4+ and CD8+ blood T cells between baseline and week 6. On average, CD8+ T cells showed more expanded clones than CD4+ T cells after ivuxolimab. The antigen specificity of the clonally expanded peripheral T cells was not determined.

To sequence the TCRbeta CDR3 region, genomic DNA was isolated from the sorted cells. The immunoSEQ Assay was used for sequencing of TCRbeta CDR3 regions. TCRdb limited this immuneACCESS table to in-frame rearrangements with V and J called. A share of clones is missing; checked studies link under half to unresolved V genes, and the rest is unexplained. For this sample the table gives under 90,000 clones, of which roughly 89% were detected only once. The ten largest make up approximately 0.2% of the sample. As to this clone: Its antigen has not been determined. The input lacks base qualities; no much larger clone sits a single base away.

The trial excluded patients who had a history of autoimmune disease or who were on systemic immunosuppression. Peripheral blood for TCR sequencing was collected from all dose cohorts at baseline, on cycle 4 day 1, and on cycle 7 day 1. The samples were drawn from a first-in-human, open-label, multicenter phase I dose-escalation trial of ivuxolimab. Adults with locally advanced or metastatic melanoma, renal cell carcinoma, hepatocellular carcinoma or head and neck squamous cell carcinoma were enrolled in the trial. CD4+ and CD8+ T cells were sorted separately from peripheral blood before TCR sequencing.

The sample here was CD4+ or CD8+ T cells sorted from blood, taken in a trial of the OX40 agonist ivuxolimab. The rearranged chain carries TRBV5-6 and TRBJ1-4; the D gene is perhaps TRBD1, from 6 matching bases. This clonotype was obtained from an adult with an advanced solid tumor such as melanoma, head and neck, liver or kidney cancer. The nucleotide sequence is TGTGCCAGCAGCTTGGGGTGGGGGGCCGGAGATGAAAAACTGTTTTTT. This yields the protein CASSLGWGAGDEKLFF.